This TCR beta chain derives from a study of Graves' ophthalmopathy and Graves' hyperthyroidism. About the research overall: The blood sample was drawn at first diagnosis and before any treatment.

CDR3 regions of TCR beta were amplified from RNA transcripts. Second-round multiplex PCR followed a first-round RT-PCR using HTBI primers. TCRdb itself ran the multiplex PCR reads through MiXCR, one entry per CDR3 protein. The sample carries almost 750,000 distinct CDR3 sequences, 40% recorded once. As the starting material, around 9.1 ml of fresh peripheral blood yielded the PBMCs. The ends were cut back, 6 bases at V and 2 bases at J, with 20 bases in the middle. The germline V gene has CDR1 SNHLY and CDR2 FYNNEI. The CDR3 runs 16 residues. This receptor was obtained from an adult man with Graves' ophthalmopathy. Sequencing used peripheral blood. The rearrangement joins TRBV2 to TRBJ2-7; D perhaps matches TRBD2 (5 bases). The CDR3 region is CASRPGGEWVTYEQYF. CDR3 bases: TGTGCCAGCAGACCCGGAGGAGAGTGGGTAACCTACGAGCAGTACTTC.